This T cell receptor beta chain emerged from a study of T cells in Graves' hyperthyroidism and ophthalmopathy. Study-wide points: Peripheral blood also featured most of the thyroid clonotypes expanded above 0.001.

The table lists this clonotype with a few counts. Its antigen remains unknown. Clinical symptoms, serum thyroxine, TRAb, thyroid ultrasound and orbital computed tomography informed diagnoses. The length of the CDR3 is 14 residues. The germline V gene has CDR1 DFQATT and CDR2 SNEGSKA (reference sequence). V shed 4 bases and J 2 bases; nucleotides not matched to a gene: 7. What was amplified from RNA transcripts were TCR beta CDR3 regions. With the HTBI primer set, the TCR CDR3 went through a first round of RT-PCR. TCRdb reprocessed the multiplex PCR reads via MiXCR and lists one record per CDR3 protein. Of around 300,000 distinct CDR3 sequences in the sample, approximately 13% were seen once.

The J gene is TRBJ2-5, the V gene TRBV20-1; 7 bases are a match to TRBD2. The TCR was taken from a woman in her 30s with Graves' hyperthyroidism. The specimen was blood. The CDR3 reads CSANPGGRQETQYF. CDR3 bases: TGCAGTGCTAATCCGGGGGGTAGGCAAGAGACCCAGTACTTC.